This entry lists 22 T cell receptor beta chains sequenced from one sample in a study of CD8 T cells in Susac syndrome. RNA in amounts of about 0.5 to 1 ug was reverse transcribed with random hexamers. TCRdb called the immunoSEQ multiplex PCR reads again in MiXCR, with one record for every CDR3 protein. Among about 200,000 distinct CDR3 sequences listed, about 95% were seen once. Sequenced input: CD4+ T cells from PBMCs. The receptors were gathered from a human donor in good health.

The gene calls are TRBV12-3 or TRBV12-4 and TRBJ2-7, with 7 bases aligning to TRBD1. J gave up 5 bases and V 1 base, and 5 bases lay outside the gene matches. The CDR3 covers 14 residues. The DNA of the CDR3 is TGTGCCAGCAGTTTAGGGGGACAGAGCCACGAGCAGTACTTC. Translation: CASSLGGQSHEQYF.

The CDR3 bases are TGCAGTGCTAGAGATGGGGCGGAACTCACAGATACGCAGTATTTT. This translates into CSARDGAELTDTQYF. This chain joins TRBV20-1 and TRBJ2-3, with D possibly being TRBD1 (5 bases). V dropped 0 bases and J dropped 2 bases, with 12 bases sitting between them. This CDR3 comprises 15 residues. Per the germline V gene, CDR1 is DFQATT and CDR2 is SNEGSKA (reference sequence).

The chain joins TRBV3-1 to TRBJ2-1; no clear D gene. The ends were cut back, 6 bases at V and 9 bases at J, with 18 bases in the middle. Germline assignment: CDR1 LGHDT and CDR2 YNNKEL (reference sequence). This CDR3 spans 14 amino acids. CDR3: CASSPGPTAGEQFF. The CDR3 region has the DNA TGTGCCAGCAGTCCCGGGCCTACGGCAGGTGAGCAGTTCTTC.

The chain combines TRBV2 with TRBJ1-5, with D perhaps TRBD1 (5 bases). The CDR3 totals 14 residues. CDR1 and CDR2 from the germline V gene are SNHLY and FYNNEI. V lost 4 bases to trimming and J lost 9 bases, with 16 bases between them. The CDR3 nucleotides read TGTGCCAGCAGTGGGCTTGGGGACGGGGGGCCCCAGCATTTT. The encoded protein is CASSGLGDGGPQHF. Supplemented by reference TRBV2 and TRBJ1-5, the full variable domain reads EPEVTQTPSHQVTQMGQEVILRCVPISNHLYFYWYRQILGQKVEFLVSFYNNEISEKSEIFDDQFSVERPDGSNFTLKIRSTKLEDSAMYFCASSGLGDGGPQHFGDGTRLSIL.

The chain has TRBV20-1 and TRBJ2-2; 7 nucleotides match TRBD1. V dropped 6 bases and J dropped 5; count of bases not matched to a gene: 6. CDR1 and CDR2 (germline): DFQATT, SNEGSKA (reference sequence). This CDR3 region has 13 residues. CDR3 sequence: CSARQGTTGELFF. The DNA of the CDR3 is TGCAGTGCGCGACAGGGAACAACCGGGGAGCTGTTTTTT.

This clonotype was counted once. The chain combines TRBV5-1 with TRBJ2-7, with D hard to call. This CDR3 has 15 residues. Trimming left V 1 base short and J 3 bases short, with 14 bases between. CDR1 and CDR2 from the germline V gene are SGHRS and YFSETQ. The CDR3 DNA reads TGCGCCAGCAGCTTGTCCCCCGGTTCTATCTACGAGCAGTACTTC. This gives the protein CASSLSPGSIYEQYF.

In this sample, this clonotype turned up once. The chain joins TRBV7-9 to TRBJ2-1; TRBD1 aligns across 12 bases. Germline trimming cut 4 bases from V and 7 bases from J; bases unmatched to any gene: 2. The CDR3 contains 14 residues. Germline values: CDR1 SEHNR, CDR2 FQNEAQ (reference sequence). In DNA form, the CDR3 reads TGTGCCAGCAGCTGGGACAGGGGGCCGAATGAGCAGTTCTTC. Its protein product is CASSWDRGPNEQFF.

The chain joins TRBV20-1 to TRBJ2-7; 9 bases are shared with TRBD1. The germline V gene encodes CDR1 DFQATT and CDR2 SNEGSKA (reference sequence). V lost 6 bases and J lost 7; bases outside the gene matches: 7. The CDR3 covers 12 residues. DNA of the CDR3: TGCAGTGCGCACAGGGGGCTGGGTGAGCAGTACTTC. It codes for CSAHRGLGEQYF.

The CDR3 loop reads CASRFEWDTGELFF. CDR3 DNA sequence: TGTGCCAGCAGATTCGAATGGGACACCGGGGAGCTGTTTTTT. The chain couples TRBV12-3 or TRBV12-4 to TRBJ2-2; D ambiguous. Between the trimmed V and J ends, which lost 6 bases and 3 bases, there was a span of 11 bases. This CDR3 region has 14 residues.

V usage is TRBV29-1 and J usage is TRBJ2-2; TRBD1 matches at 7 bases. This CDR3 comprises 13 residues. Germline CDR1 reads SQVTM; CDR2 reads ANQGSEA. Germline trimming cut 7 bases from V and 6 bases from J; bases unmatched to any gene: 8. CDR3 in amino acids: CSAQHRGAGELFF. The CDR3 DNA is TGCAGCGCCCAACACAGGGGTGCCGGGGAGCTGTTTTTT.

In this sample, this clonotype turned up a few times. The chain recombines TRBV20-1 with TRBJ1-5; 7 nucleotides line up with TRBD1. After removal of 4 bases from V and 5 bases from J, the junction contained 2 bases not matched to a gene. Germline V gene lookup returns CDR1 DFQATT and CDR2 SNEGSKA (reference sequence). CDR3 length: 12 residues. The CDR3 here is CSATTGDQPQHF. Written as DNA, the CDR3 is TGCAGTGCTACTACAGGGGATCAGCCCCAGCATTTT.

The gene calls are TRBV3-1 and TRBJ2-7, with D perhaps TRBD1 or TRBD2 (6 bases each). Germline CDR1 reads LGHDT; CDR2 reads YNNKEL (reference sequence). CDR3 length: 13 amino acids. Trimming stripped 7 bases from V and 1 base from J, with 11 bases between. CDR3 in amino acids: CASKRGTSYEQYF. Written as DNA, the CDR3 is TGTGCCAGCAAAAGGGGGACTTCCTACGAGCAGTACTTC.

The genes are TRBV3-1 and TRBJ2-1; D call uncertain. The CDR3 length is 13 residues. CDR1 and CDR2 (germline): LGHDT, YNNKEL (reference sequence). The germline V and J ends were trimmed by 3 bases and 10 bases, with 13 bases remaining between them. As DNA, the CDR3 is TGTGCCAGCAGCCACTACCTAGTGGCAGAGCAGTTCTTC. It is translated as CASSHYLVAEQFF.

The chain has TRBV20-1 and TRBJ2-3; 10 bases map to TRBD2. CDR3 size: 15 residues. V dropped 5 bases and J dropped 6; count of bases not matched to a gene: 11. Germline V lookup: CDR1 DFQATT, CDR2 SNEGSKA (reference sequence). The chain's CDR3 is CSAGLLAGLLDTQYF. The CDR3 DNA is TGCAGTGCTGGCCTACTAGCGGGGCTGCTGGATACGCAGTATTTT.

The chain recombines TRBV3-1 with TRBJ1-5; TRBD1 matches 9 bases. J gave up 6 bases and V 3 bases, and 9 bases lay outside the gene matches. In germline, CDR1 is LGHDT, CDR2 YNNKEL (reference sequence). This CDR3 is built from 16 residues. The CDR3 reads CASSQSTGGLGQPQHF. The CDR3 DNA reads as TGTGCCAGCAGCCAGTCTACAGGGGGCTTGGGTCAGCCCCAGCATTTT.

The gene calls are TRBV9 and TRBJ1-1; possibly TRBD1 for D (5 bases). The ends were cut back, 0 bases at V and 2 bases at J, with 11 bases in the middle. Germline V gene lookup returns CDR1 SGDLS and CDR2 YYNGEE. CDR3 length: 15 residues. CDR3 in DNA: TGTGCCAGCAGCGTAGTTCCGAGGGGTAACACTGAAGCTTTCTTT. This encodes CASSVVPRGNTEAFF. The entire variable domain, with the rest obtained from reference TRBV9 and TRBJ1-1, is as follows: DSGVTQTPKHLITATGQRVTLRCSPRSGDLSVYWYQQSLDQGLQFLIQYYNGEERAKGNILERFSAQQFPDLHSELNLSSLELGDSALYFCASSVVPRGNTEAFFGQGTRLTVV.

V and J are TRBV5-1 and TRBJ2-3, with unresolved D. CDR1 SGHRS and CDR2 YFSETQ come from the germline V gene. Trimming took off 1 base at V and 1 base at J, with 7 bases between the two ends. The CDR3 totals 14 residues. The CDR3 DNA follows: TGCGCCAGCAGCTTGTTCGGTGGCACAGATACGCAGTATTTT. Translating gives CASSLFGGTDTQYF.

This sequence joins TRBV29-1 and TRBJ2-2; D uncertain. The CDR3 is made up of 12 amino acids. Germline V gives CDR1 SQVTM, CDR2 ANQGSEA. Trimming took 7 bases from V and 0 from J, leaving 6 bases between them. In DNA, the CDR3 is TGCAGCGCCGGGTCGAACACCGGGGAGCTGTTTTTT. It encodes CSAGSNTGELFF.

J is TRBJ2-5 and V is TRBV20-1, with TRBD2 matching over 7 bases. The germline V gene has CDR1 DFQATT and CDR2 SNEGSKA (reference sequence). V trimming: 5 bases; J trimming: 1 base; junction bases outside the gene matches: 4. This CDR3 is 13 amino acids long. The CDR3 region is CSAGTILQETQYF. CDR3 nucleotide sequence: TGCAGTGCTGGGACTATCCTCCAAGAGACCCAGTACTTC.

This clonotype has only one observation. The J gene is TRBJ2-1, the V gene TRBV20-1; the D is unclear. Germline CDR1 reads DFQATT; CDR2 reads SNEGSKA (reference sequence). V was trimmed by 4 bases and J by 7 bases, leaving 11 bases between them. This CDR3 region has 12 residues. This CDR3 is CSANQILNEQFF. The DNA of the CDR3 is TGCAGTGCTAACCAGATCCTGAATGAGCAGTTCTTC.

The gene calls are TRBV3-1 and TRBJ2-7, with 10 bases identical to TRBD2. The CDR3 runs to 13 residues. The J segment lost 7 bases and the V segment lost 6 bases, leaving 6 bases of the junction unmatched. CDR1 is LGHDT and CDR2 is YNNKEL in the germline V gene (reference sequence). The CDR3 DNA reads TGTGCCAGCAGGCTAGCGGGGGTCTTGGAGCAGTACTTC. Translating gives CASRLAGVLEQYF.

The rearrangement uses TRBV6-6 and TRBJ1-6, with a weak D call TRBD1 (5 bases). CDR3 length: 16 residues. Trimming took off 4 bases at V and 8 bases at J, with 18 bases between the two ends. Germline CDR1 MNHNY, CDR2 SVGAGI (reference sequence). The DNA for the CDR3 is TGTGCCAGCAGTTCAGGGTCGCTGGGAAAGCATTCACCCCTCCACTTT. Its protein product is CASSSGSLGKHSPLHF.